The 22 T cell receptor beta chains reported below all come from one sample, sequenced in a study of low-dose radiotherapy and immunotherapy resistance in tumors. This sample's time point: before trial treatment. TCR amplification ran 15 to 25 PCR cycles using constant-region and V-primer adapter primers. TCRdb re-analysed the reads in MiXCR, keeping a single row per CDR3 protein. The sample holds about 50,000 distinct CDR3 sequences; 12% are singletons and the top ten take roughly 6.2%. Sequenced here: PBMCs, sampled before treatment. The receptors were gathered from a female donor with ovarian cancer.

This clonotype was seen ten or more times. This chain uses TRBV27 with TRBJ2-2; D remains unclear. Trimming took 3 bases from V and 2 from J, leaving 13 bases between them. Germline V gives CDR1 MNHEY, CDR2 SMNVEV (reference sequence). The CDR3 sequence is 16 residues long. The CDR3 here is CASSFSPIPNTGELFF. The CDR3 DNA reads TGTGCCAGCAGTTTTAGCCCGATACCCAACACCGGGGAGCTGTTTTTT.

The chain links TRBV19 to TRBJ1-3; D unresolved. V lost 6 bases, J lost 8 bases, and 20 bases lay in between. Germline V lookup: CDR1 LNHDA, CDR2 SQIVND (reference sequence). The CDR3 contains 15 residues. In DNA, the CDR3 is TGTGCCAGTAGGGAAGGACCGCTTCTGGGCTACACCATATATTTT. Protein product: CASREGPLLGYTIYF.

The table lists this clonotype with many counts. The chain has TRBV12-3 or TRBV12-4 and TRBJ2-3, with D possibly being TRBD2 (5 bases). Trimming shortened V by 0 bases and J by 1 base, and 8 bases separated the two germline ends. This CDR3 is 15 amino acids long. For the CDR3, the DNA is TGTGCCAGCAGTTTAGCTAGTAGCGGCACAGATACGCAGTATTTT. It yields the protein CASSLASSGTDTQYF.

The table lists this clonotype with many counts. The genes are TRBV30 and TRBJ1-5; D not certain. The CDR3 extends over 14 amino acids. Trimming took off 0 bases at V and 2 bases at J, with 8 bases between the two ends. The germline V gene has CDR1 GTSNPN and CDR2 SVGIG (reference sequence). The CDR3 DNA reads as TGTGCCTGGAGTGTCACGGACGGCAATCAGCCCCAGCATTTT. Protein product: CAWSVTDGNQPQHF.

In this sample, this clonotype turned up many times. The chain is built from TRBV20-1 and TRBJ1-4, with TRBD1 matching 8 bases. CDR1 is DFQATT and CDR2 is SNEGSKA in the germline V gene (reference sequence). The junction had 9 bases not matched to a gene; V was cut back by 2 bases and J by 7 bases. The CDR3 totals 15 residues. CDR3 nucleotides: TGCAGTGCTAGACCCGGACAGGGCGATAGTGAAAAACTGTTTTTT. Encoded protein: CSARPGQGDSEKLFF.

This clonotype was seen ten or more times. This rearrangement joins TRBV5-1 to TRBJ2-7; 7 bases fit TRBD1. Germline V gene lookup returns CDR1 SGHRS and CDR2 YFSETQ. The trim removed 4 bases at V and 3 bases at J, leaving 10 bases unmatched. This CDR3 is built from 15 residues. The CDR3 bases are TGCGCCAGCAGCGAAGAGGGGGCTTCAGTCTACGAGCAGTACTTC. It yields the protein CASSEEGASVYEQYF.

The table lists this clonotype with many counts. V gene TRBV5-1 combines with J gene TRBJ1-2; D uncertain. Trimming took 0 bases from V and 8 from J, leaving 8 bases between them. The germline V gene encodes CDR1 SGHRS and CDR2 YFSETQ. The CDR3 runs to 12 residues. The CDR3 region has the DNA TGCGCCAGCAGCTTGGGGACTGGAGGCTACACCTTC. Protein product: CASSLGTGGYTF.

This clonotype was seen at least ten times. The CDR3 sequence: CASSQLPGQGALNEQFF. The CDR3 nucleotides read TGTGCCAGCAGCCAACTTCCGGGACAGGGGGCCCTCAATGAGCAGTTCTTC. The chain couples TRBV14 to TRBJ2-1; TRBD1 matches 12 bases. This CDR3 has 17 amino acids. Germline loops: CDR1 SGHDN, CDR2 FVKESK. V gave up 2 bases and J gave up 6 bases; unmatched junction bases: 8.

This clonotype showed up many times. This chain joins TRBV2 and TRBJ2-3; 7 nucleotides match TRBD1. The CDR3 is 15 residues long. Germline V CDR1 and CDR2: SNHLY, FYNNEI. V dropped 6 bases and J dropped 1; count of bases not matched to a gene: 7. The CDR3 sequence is CASRDRQGRTDTQYF. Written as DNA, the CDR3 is TGTGCCAGCAGGGATCGACAGGGCCGCACAGATACGCAGTATTTT.

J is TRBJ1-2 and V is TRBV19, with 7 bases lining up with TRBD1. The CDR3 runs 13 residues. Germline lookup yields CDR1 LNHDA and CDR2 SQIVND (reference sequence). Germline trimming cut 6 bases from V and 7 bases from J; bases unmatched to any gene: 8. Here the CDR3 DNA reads TGTGCCAGTAGCCTCGGACAGGACATTGGCTACACCTTC. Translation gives CASSLGQDIGYTF. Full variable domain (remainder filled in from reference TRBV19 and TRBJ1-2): DGGITQSPKYLFRKEGQNVTLSCEQNLNHDAMYWYRQDPGQGLRLIYYSQIVNDFQKGDIAEGYSVSREKKESFPLTVTSAQKNPTAFYLCASSLGQDIGYTFGSGTRLTVV.

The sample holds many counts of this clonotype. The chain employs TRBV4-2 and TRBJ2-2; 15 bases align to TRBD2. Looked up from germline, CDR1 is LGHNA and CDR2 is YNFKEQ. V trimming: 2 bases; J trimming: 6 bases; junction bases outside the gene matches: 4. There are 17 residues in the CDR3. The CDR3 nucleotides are TGTGCCAGCAGCCAATCGGGACTAGCGGGAGGAGCCGGGGAGCTGTTTTTT. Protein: CASSQSGLAGGAGELFF.

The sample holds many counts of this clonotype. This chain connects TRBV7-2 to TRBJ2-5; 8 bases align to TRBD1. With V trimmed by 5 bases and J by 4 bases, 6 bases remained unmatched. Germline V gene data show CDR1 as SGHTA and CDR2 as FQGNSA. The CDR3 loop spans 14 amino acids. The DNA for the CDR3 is TGTGCCAGCAGCCTTGGACAGGGTATAGAGACCCAGTACTTC. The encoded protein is CASSLGQGIETQYF. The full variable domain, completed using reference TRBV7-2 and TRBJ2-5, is GAGVSQSPSNKVTEKGKDVELRCDPISGHTALYWYRQSLGQGLEFLIYFQGNSAPDKSGLPSDRFSAERTGGSVSTLTIQRTQQEDSAVYLCASSLGQGIETQYFGPGTRLLVL.

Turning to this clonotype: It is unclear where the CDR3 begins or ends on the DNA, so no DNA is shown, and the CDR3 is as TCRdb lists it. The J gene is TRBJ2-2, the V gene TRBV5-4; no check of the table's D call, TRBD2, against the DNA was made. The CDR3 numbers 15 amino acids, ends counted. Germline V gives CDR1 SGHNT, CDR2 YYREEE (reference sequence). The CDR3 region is CASSQIAGDGELFFF.

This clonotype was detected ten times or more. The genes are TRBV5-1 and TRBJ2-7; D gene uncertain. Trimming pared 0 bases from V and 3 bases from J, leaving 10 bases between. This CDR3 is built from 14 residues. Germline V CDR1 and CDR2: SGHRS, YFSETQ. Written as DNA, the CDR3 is TGCGCCAGCAGCTTGGGACAAAGCATCTACGAGCAGTACTTC. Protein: CASSLGQSIYEQYF.

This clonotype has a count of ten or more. The CDR3 sequence: CASSRFPPGQGSGYTF. The CDR3 bases are TGTGCCAGCAGTCGATTCCCACCGGGACAGGGTTCCGGCTACACCTTC. This chain connects TRBV12-3 or TRBV12-4 to TRBJ1-2; TRBD1 aligns across 9 bases. Trimming at V came to 5 bases and at J to 8 bases, leaving 15 bases not matched to a gene. CDR3 length: 16 residues.

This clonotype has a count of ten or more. CDR3 residues: CSVELGGAGGYTF. The CDR3 nucleotides read TGCAGCGTTGAACTTGGGGGGGCCGGTGGCTACACCTTC. The V gene is TRBV29-1, the J gene TRBJ1-2; possible D gene TRBD1, 6 bases. With 2 bases removed from V and 7 bases from J, the gap between germline ends came to 14 bases. The CDR3 has 13 amino acids. CDR1 SQVTM and CDR2 ANQGSEA come from the germline V gene.

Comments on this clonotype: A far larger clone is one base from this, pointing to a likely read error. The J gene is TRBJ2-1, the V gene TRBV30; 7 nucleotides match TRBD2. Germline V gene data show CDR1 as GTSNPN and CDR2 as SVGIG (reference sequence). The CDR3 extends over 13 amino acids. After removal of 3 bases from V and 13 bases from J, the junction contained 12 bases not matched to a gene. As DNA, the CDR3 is TGTGCCTGGAGCCCGGGGAGGGGTGAGACCCAGTTCTTC. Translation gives CAWSPGRGETQFF.

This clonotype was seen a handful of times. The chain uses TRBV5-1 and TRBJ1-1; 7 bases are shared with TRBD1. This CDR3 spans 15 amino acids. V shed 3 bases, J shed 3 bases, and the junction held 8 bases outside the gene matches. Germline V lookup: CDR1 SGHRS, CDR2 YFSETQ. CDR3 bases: TGCGCCAGCAGCTCCGGAACAGGGGTGGACACTGAAGCTTTCTTT. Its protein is CASSSGTGVDTEAFF.

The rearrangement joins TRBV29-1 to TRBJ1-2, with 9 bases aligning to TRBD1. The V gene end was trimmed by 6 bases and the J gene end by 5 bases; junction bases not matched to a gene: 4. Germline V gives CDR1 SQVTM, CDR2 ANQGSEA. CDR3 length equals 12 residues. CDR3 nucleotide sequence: TGCAGCGTCGGACAGGGGATGTATGGCTACACCTTC. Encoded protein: CSVGQGMYGYTF.

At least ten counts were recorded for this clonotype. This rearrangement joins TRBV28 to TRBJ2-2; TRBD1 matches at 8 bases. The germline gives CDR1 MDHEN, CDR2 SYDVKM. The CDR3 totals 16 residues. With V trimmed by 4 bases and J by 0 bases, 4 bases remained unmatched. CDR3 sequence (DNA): TGTGCCAGCAGTTGGACAGGGCATACGAACACCGGGGAGCTGTTTTTT. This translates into CASSWTGHTNTGELFF.

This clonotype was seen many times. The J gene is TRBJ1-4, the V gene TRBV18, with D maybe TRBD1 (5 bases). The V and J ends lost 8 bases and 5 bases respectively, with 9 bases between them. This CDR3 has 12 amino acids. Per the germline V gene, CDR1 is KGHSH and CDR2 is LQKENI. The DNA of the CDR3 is TGTGCCAGCGGGACGTCCAATGAAAAACTGTTTTTT. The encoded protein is CASGTSNEKLFF.

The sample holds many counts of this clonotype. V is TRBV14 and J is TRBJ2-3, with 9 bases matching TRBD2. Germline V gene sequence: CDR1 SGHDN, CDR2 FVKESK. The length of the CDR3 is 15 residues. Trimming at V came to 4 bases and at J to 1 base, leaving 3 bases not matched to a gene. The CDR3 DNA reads TGTGCCAGCAGCCCCCAGCGGGGGGGCACAGATACGCAGTATTTT. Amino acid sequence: CASSPQRGGTDTQYF.